This is a list of T cell receptor beta chains from one sample in a study of blood T cell repertoires in COVID-19. Assay: immunoSEQ multiplex PCR; the TCRdb copy retains only in-frame clones and omits some. The table has about 120,000 clones, around four fifths seen once. The material sequenced was peripheral blood. The source of these receptors is a woman aged 35 to 49 with acute or convalescent COVID-19. CDR3s include the opening cysteine and the closing phenylalanine or tryptophan. The D gene is left open where the match is weak. Size is omitted from some rows. Given values are once, few, many or a class for expanded clones.

d_call j_call v_call clone_size cdr3_aa cdr3_nt
TRBD2 TRBJ2-1 TRBV30 . CAGSGGAYEQFF TGTGCCGGGAGCGGGGGGGCGTATGAGCAGTTCTTC
TRBD1 TRBJ2-2 TRBV5-1 . CASSLWTGGTGELFF TGCGCCAGCAGCCTTTGGACAGGAGGCACCGGGGAGCTGTTTTTT
TRBD2 TRBJ2-7 TRBV6-2/TRBV6-3 . CASSPGVAGGYEQYF TGTGCCAGCAGCCCCGGGGTAGCGGGGGGATACGAGCAGTACTTC
. TRBJ1-6 TRBV9 . CASSKTGFNSPLHF TGTGCCAGCAGCAAAACAGGCTTCAATTCACCCCTCCACTTT
. TRBJ2-3 TRBV7-2 . CASSLSSTNTDTQYF TGTGCCAGCAGCTTAAGTTCCACTAACACAGATACGCAGTATTTT
. TRBJ2-7 TRBV6-2/TRBV6-3 . CASSFGDYEQYF TGTGCCAGCAGTTTTGGAGACTACGAGCAGTACTTC
. TRBJ1-2 TRBV16 . CASSGGLNHGYTF TGTGCCAGCAGTGGAGGTTTGAATCATGGCTACACCTTC
. TRBJ1-5 TRBV19 . CASSVGTTQPQHF TGTGCCAGTAGTGTTGGGACAACCCAGCCCCAGCATTTT
. TRBJ1-5 TRBV19 . CASTRPGLGNQPQHF TGTGCCAGTACCCGTCCCGGGTTGGGCAATCAGCCCCAGCATTTT
TRBD1 TRBJ1-2 TRBV15 . CATSRPGQGERGYTF TGTGCCACCAGCAGACCAGGACAGGGCGAGAGGGGCTACACCTTC
TRBD1 TRBJ1-2 TRBV18 . CASSAGQGNGYTF TGTGCCAGCTCGGCGGGACAGGGGAATGGCTACACCTTC
TRBD1 TRBJ1-1 TRBV30 . CACEPWAGGTEAFF TGTGCCTGTGAACCGTGGGCAGGGGGCACTGAAGCTTTCTTT
. TRBJ1-2 TRBV5-5 . CASSLRRENYGYTF TGTGCCAGCAGCTTGCGACGGGAGAACTATGGCTACACCTTC
TRBD1 TRBJ1-2 TRBV19 . CASSIVAPGQGYEAYGYTF TGTGCCAGTAGTATAGTGGCCCCGGGACAGGGTTACGAAGCCTATGGCTACACCTTC
TRBD2 TRBJ2-7 TRBV4-1 . CASSQDTSGATPTWYF TGCGCCAGCAGCCAAGATACTAGCGGGGCGACCCCTACGTGGTACTTC
. TRBJ2-3 TRBV2 . CASRLSGTDTQYF TGTGCCAGCCGACTGAGCGGCACAGATACGCAGTATTTT
TRBD1 TRBJ1-5 TRBV30 . CAWSLGDRSGPQHF TGTGCCTGGAGTTTGGGGGACAGGTCTGGGCCCCAGCATTTT
. TRBJ1-1 TRBV20-1 . CSARVNTEAFF TGCAGTGCTAGAGTTAATACTGAAGCTTTCTTT
. TRBJ1-2 TRBV29-1 once CMTVHHYGYTF TGTATGACAGTACACCACTATGGCTACACCTTC
TRBD1 TRBJ2-2 TRBV6-2/TRBV6-3 . CASSATGSGGELFF TGTGCCAGCAGTGCGACAGGGTCGGGCGGGGAGCTGTTTTTT
. TRBJ2-1 TRBV7-9 . CASSHRGGAYNEQFF TGTGCCAGCAGCCACCGGGGCGGGGCCTACAATGAGCAGTTCTTC
. TRBJ1-1 TRBV7-2 . CASSLNRQGTEAFF TGTGCCAGCAGCTTAAACAGGCAGGGGACTGAAGCTTTCTTT
. TRBJ1-2 TRBV11-2 . CASSLVPEGSTISYGYTF TGTGCCAGCAGCTTAGTGCCCGAGGGCAGTACAATTTCCTATGGCTACACCTTC
. TRBJ1-2 TRBV30 few CAWSGNYGYTF TGTGCCTGGAGCGGTAACTATGGCTACACCTTC
TRBD1 TRBJ2-1 TRBV6-5 . CASSSTGGPDNEQFF TGTGCCAGCAGTTCGACAGGGGGTCCGGACAATGAGCAGTTCTTC
. TRBJ1-2 TRBV5-6 . CASSLAIRGGYTF TGTGCCAGCAGCTTGGCCATTAGGGGCGGCTACACCTTC
TRBD1 TRBJ1-2 TRBV6-1 . CASREYDRVKGYGYTF TGTGCCAGCAGAGAATATGACAGGGTAAAAGGCTATGGCTACACCTTC
. TRBJ2-2 TRBV24-1 . CATSEHLTGELFF TGTGCCACCAGTGAACACCTTACCGGGGAGCTGTTTTTT
TRBD1 TRBJ2-1 TRBV6-6 . CASRGTGGNEQFF TGTGCCAGCAGGGGGACAGGGGGGAATGAGCAGTTCTTC
. TRBJ2-7 TRBV21-1 . CASSKVETGGYVQYF TGTGCCAGCAGCAAAGTGGAGACAGGGGGATATGTGCAGTACTTC
. TRBJ2-2 TRBV11-3 . CASSLGHQNTGELFF TGTGCCAGCAGCTTGGGGCACCAGAACACCGGGGAGCTGTTTTTT
TRBD1 TRBJ1-2 TRBV28 . CASSRQGIGGYTF TGTGCCAGCAGTCGACAGGGGATCGGTGGCTACACCTTC
. TRBJ1-1 TRBV18 . CASSPLPRGGMNTEAFF TGTGCCAGCTCACCCCTCCCCAGGGGCGGTATGAACACTGAAGCTTTCTTT
. TRBJ2-3 TRBV11-1 . CASSLGQAFGDTQYF TGTGCCAGCAGCTTAGGGCAGGCATTCGGAGATACGCAGTATTTT
. TRBJ1-5 TRBV5-1 . CASSLGTEYSNQPQHF TGCGCCAGCAGCTTGGGGACAGAGTATAGCAATCAGCCCCAGCATTTT
TRBD2 TRBJ2-7 TRBV10-1 . CASSEQTGLAGTESPYEQYF TGCGCCAGCAGTGAGCAAACGGGACTAGCGGGGACCGAGTCACCCTACGAGCAGTACTTC
. TRBJ2-7 TRBV28 . CASSLGRVPYEQYF TGTGCCAGCAGTCTGGGCAGGGTTCCCTACGAGCAGTACTTC
. TRBJ1-4 TRBV19 . CASSIGIGVGEKLFF TGTGCCAGTAGTATCGGTATAGGGGTCGGGGAAAAACTGTTTTTT
. TRBJ1-2 TRBV19 . CAISGPGYGYTF TGTGCCATTTCAGGTCCAGGCTATGGCTACACCTTC
. TRBJ1-4 TRBV7-9 once CASSPDRMSEKLFF TGTGCCAGCAGTCCCGACAGGATGAGTGAAAAACTGTTTTTT
TRBD1 TRBJ1-2 TRBV7-3 . CASSRDTTGGYGYTF TGTGCCAGCAGCCGAGACACGACAGGGGGCTATGGCTACACCTTC
. TRBJ2-3 TRBV27 . CASNRRGTDTQYF TGTGCCAGCAACCGCCGGGGCACAGATACGCAGTATTTT
. TRBJ1-2 TRBV3-1/TRBV3-2 . CASSPLPGFGYTF TGTGCCAGCAGCCCACTACCAGGGTTTGGCTACACCTTC
TRBD2 TRBJ2-7 TRBV6-5 . CASSHSGTSIGEQYF TGTGCCAGCAGCCACTCCGGGACTAGCATCGGCGAGCAGTACTTC
TRBD1 TRBJ2-7 TRBV5-6 . CASSPPGQGRYEQYF TGTGCCAGCAGTCCTCCGGGACAGGGGCGGTACGAGCAGTACTTC
. TRBJ2-1 TRBV18 once CASSPSAGQGLTAVF TGTGCCAGCTCACCATCAGCGGGTCAAGGACTCACGGCGGTCTTC
TRBD1 TRBJ2-1 TRBV6-1 . CASSLDRASSRGQFF TGTGCCAGCAGTCTTGACAGGGCGTCGTCGAGGGGGCAGTTCTTC
. TRBJ2-5 TRBV5-5 . CASRGQKETQYF TGTGCCAGCAGAGGACAGAAAGAGACCCAGTACTTC
TRBD1 TRBJ1-6 TRBV6-6 few CAGQGSYNSPLHF TGTGCCGGACAGGGCTCCTATAATTCACCCCTCCACTTT
TRBD1 TRBJ2-7 TRBV6-2/TRBV6-3 . CASSDGTGVPYEQYF TGTGCCAGCAGTGATGGGACAGGGGTCCCCTACGAGCAGTACTTC
TRBD1 TRBJ2-3 TRBV2 . CASSDVRQGSTDTQYF TGTGCCAGCAGCGATGTGAGACAGGGTTCTACAGATACGCAGTATTTT
TRBD1 TRBJ2-7 TRBV7-2 once CASSLGGDREYEQYF TGTGCCAGCAGCTTAGGGGGGGACAGGGAGTACGAGCAGTACTTC
. TRBJ1-2 TRBV15 . CATSPGRHYGYTF TGTGCCACCAGCCCAGGGCGGCACTATGGCTACACCTTC
. TRBJ2-2 TRBV19 . CASSQGWAGELFF TGTGCCAGTAGTCAGGGTTGGGCCGGGGAGCTGTTTTTT
. TRBJ2-6 TRBV20-1 . CSAGGGGGGSGANVLTF TGCAGTGCTGGTGGTGGAGGGGGCGGCTCTGGGGCCAACGTCCTGACTTTC
TRBD1 TRBJ1-1 TRBV5-5 . CASSPKGASEAFF TGTGCCAGCAGCCCCAAGGGGGCTTCAGAAGCTTTCTTT
. TRBJ2-3 TRBV9 . CASSVGPVTDTQYF TGTGCCAGCAGCGTAGGTCCCGTCACAGATACGCAGTATTTT
. TRBJ1-2 TRBV2 . CASRRAGTNYGYTF TGTGCCAGCAGACGTGCCGGGACAAACTATGGCTACACCTTC